This record concerns one T cell receptor beta chain sequence. Its antigen is still unknown. Sequencing used immunoSEQ multiplex PCR; TCRdb keeps in-frame clones, though not all of them. The sample holds around 27,000 clones, 90% seen once. The source of the sample is a study of OX40 agonist ivuxolimab in advanced cancers. Whole-study findings and limits: Within 6 weeks, CD4+ and CD8+ blood T cells expanded clonally at 0.1 to 3.0 mg/kg.

Germline CDR1 and CDR2: SGHTA and FQGNSA. This CDR3 is built from 16 residues. Trimming pared 2 bases from V and 0 bases from J, leaving 13 bases between. The sequencing used CD4+ or CD8+ T cells sorted from blood, collected in a trial of the OX40 agonist ivuxolimab. This TCR was recovered from an adult with an advanced solid tumor such as melanoma, head and neck, liver or kidney cancer. V and J are TRBV7-2 and TRBJ1-2; D is uncertain. DNA for the CDR3: TGTGCCAGCAGCTTAACACCTCCCGGAGCTAACTATGGCTACACCTTC. Its protein product is CASSLTPPGANYGYTF.